The 21 T cell receptor beta chains given below trace back to one sample, sequenced in a study of identical twins. TCRdb analysed the 5' RACE reads with MiXCR anew, one entry per CDR3 protein. The sample holds roughly 1,500,000 distinct CDR3 sequences, less than 40% seen once. The sequencing sample was made of cord blood. The source is a newborn girl in good health.

This clonotype was observed a few times. This chain uses TRBV6-5 with TRBJ1-5; D uncertain. V gave up 6 bases and J gave up 3 bases, with 9 bases separating them. CDR3 size: 13 residues. Germline V CDR1 and CDR2: MNHEY, SVGAGI. The CDR3 protein is CASSPNDNQPQHF. In nucleotides, the CDR3 is TGTGCCAGCAGCCCTAACGACAATCAGCCCCAGCATTTT.

This clonotype appeared a single time. The rearrangement joins TRBV7-6 to TRBJ1-1, with D unclear. Germline CDR1 reads SGHVS; CDR2 reads FNYEAQ. V was cut by 1 base and J by 0 bases, with 9 bases left in between. There are 15 residues in the CDR3. The DNA of the CDR3 is TGTGCCAGCAGCTTAGGTATAGGGATGAACACTGAAGCTTTCTTT. Translation: CASSLGIGMNTEAFF.

This chain links TRBV18 with TRBJ2-2; TRBD1 matches at 7 bases. CDR1 is KGHSH, CDR2 LQKENI, per germline. Losses at the gene ends were 3 bases for V and 3 bases for J; bases not matched to a gene: 7. The CDR3 runs to 16 residues. The CDR3 bases are TGTGCCAGCTCACCCCGAAAGGGACAGTACACCGGGGAGCTGTTTTTT. It yields the protein CASSPRKGQYTGELFF. Combining the CDR3 with reference TRBV18 and TRBJ2-2 gives the whole variable domain NAGVMQNPRHLVRRRGQEARLRCSPMKGHSHVYWYRQLPEEGLKFMVYLQKENIIDESGMPKERFSAEFPKEGPSILRIQQVVRGDSAAYFCASSPRKGQYTGELFFGEGSRLTVL.

To note about this clonotype: Since the CDR3 does not end with the conserved phenylalanine or tryptophan, this likely comes from a read error. The chain recombines TRBV5-1 with TRBJ2-4, with TRBD1 identical over 8 bases. J lost 8 bases, V lost 2 bases, and 6 bases had no gene match. Germline CDR1 SGHRS, CDR2 YFSETQ. The CDR3 sequence is 14 residues long. The chain's CDR3 is CASSFGDRSDIQYL. For the CDR3, the DNA is TGCGCCAGCAGCTTCGGGGACAGGAGTGACATTCAGTACTTA.

This clonotype was detected once. The chain links TRBV20-1 to TRBJ2-4, with TRBD1 identical over 7 bases. The CDR3 spans 15 residues. Germline assignment: CDR1 DFQATT and CDR2 SNEGSKA (reference sequence). The ends lost 2 bases at V and 1 base at J; junction bases unmatched: 5. The chain's CDR3 is CSARSHRGAKNIQYF. As DNA, the CDR3 is TGCAGTGCTAGATCGCACAGGGGTGCCAAAAACATTCAGTACTTC.

This clonotype was recorded a few times. CDR3 residues: CASSRQGSGYTF. DNA for the CDR3: TGTGCCAGCAGCCGACAGGGTTCTGGCTACACCTTC. The chain links TRBV27 to TRBJ1-2; 7 bases map to TRBD1. Trimming cost V 6 bases and J 7 bases; bases outside gene matches: 5. This CDR3 is built from 12 residues. CDR1 is MNHEY and CDR2 is SMNVEV in the germline V gene (reference sequence).

This clonotype turned up a few times. V is TRBV20-1 and J is TRBJ2-1, with 10 nucleotides matching TRBD2. With V trimmed by 1 base and J by 0 bases, 6 bases remained unmatched. The CDR3 runs 17 residues. CDR1 and CDR2 (germline): DFQATT, SNEGSKA (reference sequence). CDR3 sequence (DNA): TGCAGTGCTAGAGGCAGCGGGGGGGCCGGCTCCTACAATGAGCAGTTCTTC. Its translation is CSARGSGGAGSYNEQFF.

The chain joins TRBV7-9 to TRBJ1-2; D might be TRBD1 (6 bases). Trimming shortened V by 4 bases and J by 6 bases, and 15 bases separated the two germline ends. Per the germline V gene, CDR1 is SEHNR and CDR2 is FQNEAQ (reference sequence). There are 14 residues in the CDR3. CDR3 loop: CASSSHGQSDGYTF. DNA for the CDR3: TGTGCCAGCAGCTCCCACGGACAGTCTGATGGCTACACCTTC.

The chain recombines TRBV4-1 with TRBJ2-3; D is possibly TRBD1 (5 bases). The V gene's germline CDR1 is MGHRA and CDR2 YSYEKL. The CDR3 loop spans 15 amino acids. Trimming pared 1 base from V and 6 bases from J, leaving 14 bases between. This chain's CDR3 is CASSQAGRDSDTQYF. The CDR3 DNA is TGCGCCAGCAGCCAAGCTGGCAGGGATTCGGATACGCAGTATTTT.

This clonotype turned up a few times. V usage is TRBV2 and J usage is TRBJ2-1; possibly TRBD1 or TRBD2 for D (5 bases each). CDR3 size: 15 residues. V lost 5 bases, J lost 7 bases, and 18 bases lay in between. CDR1 is SNHLY and CDR2 is FYNNEI in the germline V gene. CDR3 coding DNA: TGTGCCAGCAGTCCACTAGGGGTCGGTTTGAATGAGCAGTTCTTC. It is translated as CASSPLGVGLNEQFF.

The chain couples TRBV20-1 to TRBJ2-5; D not certain. Germline CDR1 is DFQATT and CDR2 is SNEGSKA (reference sequence). This CDR3 region has 12 residues. The germline V and J ends were trimmed by 6 bases and 5 bases, with 13 bases remaining between them. The CDR3 DNA reads as TGCAGTGCGTCACGGGTCGGGGAGACCCAGTACTTC. It yields the protein CSASRVGETQYF.

The table lists this clonotype with a few counts. The V call is TRBV12-3 or TRBV12-4, the J call TRBJ1-2; tentatively, D is TRBD1 (5 bases). V gave up 7 bases and J gave up 2 bases, with 14 bases separating them. The CDR3 spans 14 residues. The CDR3 sequence: CASKGDAANYGYTF. The CDR3, as DNA: TGTGCCAGCAAAGGGGACGCCGCAAACTATGGCTACACCTTC.

This chain joins TRBV12-3 or TRBV12-4 and TRBJ2-4, with 8 bases fitting TRBD2. The DNA end is more similar to TRBJ2-7, so the J call may be wrong. CDR3 length: 15 residues. The CDR3 DNA follows: TGTGCCAGCAGTTTAAGAGGAGCGGGAGCCTACGAGCAGTACTTC. It translates to CASSLRGAGAYEQYF.

The chain links TRBV12-3 or TRBV12-4 to TRBJ1-1; the D is unclear. V was cut by 4 bases and J by 3 bases, with 24 bases left in between. CDR3 length: 18 residues. CDR3 DNA sequence: TGTGCCAGCAGTTCTTCATTGGGATTTAGGGTCGGGGACACTGAAGCTTTCTTT. This gives the protein CASSSSLGFRVGDTEAFF.

This chain uses TRBV9 with TRBJ1-5; D unresolved. V lost 1 base and J lost 1, with 6 bases in between. Germline assignment: CDR1 SGDLS and CDR2 YYNGEE. CDR3 size: 14 residues. Written as DNA, the CDR3 is TGTGCCAGCAGCGTATTGAAAAGCAATCAGCCCCAGCATTTT. It specifies CASSVLKSNQPQHF.

This chain uses TRBV20-1 with TRBJ2-7; D is perhaps TRBD2 (6 bases). The CDR3 has 20 amino acids. V was shortened by 1 base and J by 0 bases, with 28 bases between the two germline ends. The germline CDR1 and CDR2 sequences are DFQATT and SNEGSKA (reference sequence). In nucleotides, the CDR3 is TGCAGTGCTAGAGCCCTAGAAATTTCGACTAGTCGTGGGCCCTCCTACGAGCAGTACTTC. Amino acids: CSARALEISTSRGPSYEQYF.

The chain combines TRBV12-3 or TRBV12-4 with TRBJ1-1; D gene uncertain. This CDR3 comprises 17 residues. V lost 5 bases, J lost 0 bases, and 19 bases lay in between. For the CDR3, the DNA is TGTGCCAGCAGTGAGGGTATCACCTTTGAGATGAACACTGAAGCTTTCTTT. Protein: CASSEGITFEMNTEAFF.

This clonotype was seen at least ten times. V gene TRBV4-2 combines with J gene TRBJ2-1; TRBD1 or TRBD2 may be the D gene (5 bases each). V lost 4 bases to trimming and J lost 2 bases, with 18 bases between them. The CDR3 runs 17 residues. The germline gives CDR1 LGHNA, CDR2 YNFKEQ. CDR3 amino acids: CASSLGTTKGPYNEQFF. The DNA for the CDR3 is TGTGCCAGCAGCCTCGGGACCACCAAGGGTCCCTACAATGAGCAGTTCTTC.

About this clonotype: A junction boundary mismatches the germline segment, possibly from a read error. The chain has TRBV13 and TRBJ1-6; 8 bases fit TRBD1. CDR1 is PRHDT and CDR2 is FYEKMQ in the germline V gene (reference sequence). This CDR3 region has 14 residues. CDR3 residues: CASSPGQGNSPPHF. In nucleotides, the CDR3 is TGTGCCAGCAGCCCCGGACAGGGAAACTCACCCCCCCACTTT.

The chain uses TRBV20-1 and TRBJ2-7; possibly TRBD2 for D (5 bases). The germline CDR1 and CDR2 sequences are DFQATT and SNEGSKA (reference sequence). V lost 0 bases to trimming and J lost 0 bases, with 12 bases between them. The CDR3 is 15 amino acids. The CDR3, as DNA: TGCAGTGCTAGAGATGGTGAGCGGAGCTCCTACGAGCAGTACTTC. Amino acids: CSARDGERSSYEQYF.

The chain has TRBV2 and TRBJ2-3, with 14 bases fitting TRBD2. From germline, CDR1 is SNHLY and CDR2 FYNNEI. The CDR3 spans 17 residues. V dropped 6 bases and J dropped 5; count of bases not matched to a gene: 10. This CDR3 is CASRPRLAGGLGDTQYF. The CDR3 DNA is TGTGCCAGCAGGCCTAGACTAGCGGGAGGGTTGGGAGATACGCAGTATTTT.